This entry features one TCR beta chain sequence. Antigen specificity is unknown. TCR beta CDR3 regions were amplified from RNA transcripts. During a first-round RT-PCR of the TCR CDR3, the HTBI primer set was used. TCRdb redid the calling of the multiplex PCR reads with MiXCR, one entry per CDR3 protein. The sample shows about 690,000 distinct CDR3 sequences, around a sixth of them seen only once. The sample comes from a study of T cells in Graves' hyperthyroidism and ophthalmopathy. Notes on the study in general: Among clonotypes expanded in thyroid above 0.001, most were also found in blood.

CDR1 KGHDR and CDR2 SFDVKD come from the germline V gene. This CDR3 has 17 amino acids. V lost 4 bases, J lost 8 bases, and 16 bases stayed unmatched. In patients aged 18 to 65, hyperthyroidism was newly diagnosed, with duration under 2 months. The rearrangement joins TRBV24-1 to TRBJ2-1, with 7 bases lining up with TRBD1. Specimen: blood. This receptor was taken from a man in his forties or fifties with Graves' hyperthyroidism. The CDR3 DNA reads as TGTGCCACCAGTGACCGACGGGGTCAGGGGGTGACCGATGAGCAGTTCTTC. It translates to CATSDRRGQGVTDEQFF.